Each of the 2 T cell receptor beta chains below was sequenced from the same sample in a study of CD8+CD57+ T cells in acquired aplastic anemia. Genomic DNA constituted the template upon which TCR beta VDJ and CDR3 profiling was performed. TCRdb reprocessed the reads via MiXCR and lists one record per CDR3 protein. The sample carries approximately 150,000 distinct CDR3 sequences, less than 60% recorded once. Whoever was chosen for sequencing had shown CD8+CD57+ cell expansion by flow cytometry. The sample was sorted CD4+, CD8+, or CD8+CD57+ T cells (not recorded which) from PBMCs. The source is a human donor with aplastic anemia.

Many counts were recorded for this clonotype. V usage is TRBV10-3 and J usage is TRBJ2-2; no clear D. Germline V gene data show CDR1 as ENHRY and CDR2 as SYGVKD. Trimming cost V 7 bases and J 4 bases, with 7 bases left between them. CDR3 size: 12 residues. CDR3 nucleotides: TGTGCCATCATGGCTATCACCGGGGAGCTGTTTTTT. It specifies CAIMAITGELFF.

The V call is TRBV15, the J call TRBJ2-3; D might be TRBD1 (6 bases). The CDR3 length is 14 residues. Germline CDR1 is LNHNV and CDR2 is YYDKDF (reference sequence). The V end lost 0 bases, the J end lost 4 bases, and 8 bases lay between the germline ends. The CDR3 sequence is CATSRDRGPDTQYF. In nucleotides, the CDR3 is TGTGCCACCAGCAGAGACAGGGGACCAGATACGCAGTATTTT.